This T cell receptor (beta chain) was identified during a study of T cell changes during pregnancy in multiple sclerosis. V was clipped by 2 bases and J by 7 bases, with 11 bases between them. CDR3 length equals 14 residues. CDR1 is MDHEN, CDR2 SYDVKM, per germline. Sequencing was performed with immunoSEQ multiplex PCR; in TCRdb, only in-frame clones are kept and a portion is missing. The sample records about 76,000 clones, roughly 92% being singletons. This TCR was sampled from a female donor in good health, enrolled as a control in a pregnancy study. V gene TRBV28 combines with J gene TRBJ1-4; TRBD1 might be the D (5 bases). The sequencing here drew on peripheral blood, taken after pregnancy. Written as DNA, the CDR3 is TGTGCCAGCAGTTTAAAGGGGCGGTCTGAAAAACTGTTTTTT. Its translation is CASSLKGRSEKLFF. The full variable domain, in which reference TRBV28 and TRBJ1-4 provide the parts outside the CDR3, is DVKVTQSSRYLVKRTGEKVFLECVQDMDHENMFWYRQDPGLGLRLIYFSYDVKMKEKGDIPEGYSVSREKKERFSLILESASTNQTSMYLCASSLKGRSEKLFFGSGTQLSVL.